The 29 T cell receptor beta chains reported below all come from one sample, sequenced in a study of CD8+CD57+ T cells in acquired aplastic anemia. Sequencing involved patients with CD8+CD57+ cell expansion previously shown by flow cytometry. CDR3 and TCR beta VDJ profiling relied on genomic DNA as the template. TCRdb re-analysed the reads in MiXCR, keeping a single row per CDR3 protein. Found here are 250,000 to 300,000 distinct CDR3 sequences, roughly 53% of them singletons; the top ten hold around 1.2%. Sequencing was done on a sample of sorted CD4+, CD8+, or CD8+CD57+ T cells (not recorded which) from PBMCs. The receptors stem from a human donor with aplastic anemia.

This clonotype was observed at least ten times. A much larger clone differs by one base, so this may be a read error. Here the CDR3 DNA reads TGCAGCGTTGAAGGTGGCACAGCAACATATGGCTACACCTTC. Its protein product is CSVEGGTATYGYTF. The chain has TRBV29-1 and TRBJ1-2; D unresolved. Germline V gene lookup returns CDR1 SQVTM and CDR2 ANQGSEA. The CDR3 is made up of 14 amino acids. Trimming took off 1 base at V and 5 bases at J, with 14 bases between the two ends.

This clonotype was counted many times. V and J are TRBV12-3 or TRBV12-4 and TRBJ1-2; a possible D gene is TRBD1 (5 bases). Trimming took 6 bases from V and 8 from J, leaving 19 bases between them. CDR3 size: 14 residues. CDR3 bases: TGTGCCAGCAGAAAGCCGGGACGCCCAGTAGGCTACACCTTC. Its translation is CASRKPGRPVGYTF.

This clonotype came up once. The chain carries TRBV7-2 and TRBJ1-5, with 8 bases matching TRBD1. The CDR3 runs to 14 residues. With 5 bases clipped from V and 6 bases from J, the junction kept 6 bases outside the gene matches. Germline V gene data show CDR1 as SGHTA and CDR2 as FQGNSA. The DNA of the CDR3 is TGTGCCAGCAGCAAGGACAGGGTATCTCAGCCCCAGCATTTT. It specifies CASSKDRVSQPQHF.

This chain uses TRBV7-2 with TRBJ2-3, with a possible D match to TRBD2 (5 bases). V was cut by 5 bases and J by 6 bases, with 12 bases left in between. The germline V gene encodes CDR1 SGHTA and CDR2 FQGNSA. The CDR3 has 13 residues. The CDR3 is CASSLTTADTQYF. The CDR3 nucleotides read TGTGCCAGCAGCCTGACTACAGCGGATACGCAGTATTTT.

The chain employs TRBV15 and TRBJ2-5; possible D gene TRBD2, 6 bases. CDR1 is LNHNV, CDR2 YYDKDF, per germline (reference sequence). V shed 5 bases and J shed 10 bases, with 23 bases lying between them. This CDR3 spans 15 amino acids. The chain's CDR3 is CATSPLPGLPGSQYF. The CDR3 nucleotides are TGTGCCACCAGCCCCCTCCCGGGACTCCCCGGGAGCCAGTACTTC. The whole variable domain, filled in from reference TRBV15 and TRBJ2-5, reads DAMVIQNPRYQVTQFGKPVTLSCSQTLNHNVMYWYQQKSSQAPKLLFHYYDKDFNNEADTPDNFQSRRPNTSFCFLDIRSPGLGDTAMYLCATSPLPGLPGSQYFGPGTRLLVL.

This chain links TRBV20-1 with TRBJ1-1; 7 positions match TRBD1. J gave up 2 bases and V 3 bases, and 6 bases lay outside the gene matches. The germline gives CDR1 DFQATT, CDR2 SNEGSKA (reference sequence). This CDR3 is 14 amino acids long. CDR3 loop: CSARKGGPNTEAFF. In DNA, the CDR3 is TGCAGTGCTAGGAAAGGGGGCCCTAACACTGAAGCTTTCTTT.

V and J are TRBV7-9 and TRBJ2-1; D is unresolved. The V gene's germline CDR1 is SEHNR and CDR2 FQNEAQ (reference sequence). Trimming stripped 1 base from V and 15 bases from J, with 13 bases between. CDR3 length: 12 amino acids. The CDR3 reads CASSLELPALFF. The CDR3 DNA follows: TGTGCCAGCAGCTTAGAGCTCCCCGCGCTGTTCTTC.

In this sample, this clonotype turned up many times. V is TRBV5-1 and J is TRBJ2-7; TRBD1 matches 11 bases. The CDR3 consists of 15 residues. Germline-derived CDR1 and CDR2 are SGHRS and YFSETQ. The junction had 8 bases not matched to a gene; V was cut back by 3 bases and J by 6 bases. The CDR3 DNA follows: TGCGCCAGCAGCTACGGGACAGGGGGGATCCCCGAGCAGTACTTC. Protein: CASSYGTGGIPEQYF.

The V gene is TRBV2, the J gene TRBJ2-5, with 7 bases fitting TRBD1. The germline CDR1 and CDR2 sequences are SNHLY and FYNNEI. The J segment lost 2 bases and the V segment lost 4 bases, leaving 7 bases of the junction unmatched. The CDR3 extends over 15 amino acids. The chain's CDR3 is CASSGKGTAQETQYF. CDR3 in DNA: TGTGCCAGCAGTGGAAAGGGGACAGCTCAAGAGACCCAGTACTTC. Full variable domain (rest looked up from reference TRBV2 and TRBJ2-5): EPEVTQTPSHQVTQMGQEVILRCVPISNHLYFYWYRQILGQKVEFLVSFYNNEISEKSEIFDDQFSVERPDGSNFTLKIRSTKLEDSAMYFCASSGKGTAQETQYFGPGTRLLVL.

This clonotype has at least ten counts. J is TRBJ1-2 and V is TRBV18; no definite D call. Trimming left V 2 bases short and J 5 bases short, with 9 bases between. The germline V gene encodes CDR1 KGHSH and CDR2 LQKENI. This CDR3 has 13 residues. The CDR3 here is CASSPEADYGYTF. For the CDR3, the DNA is TGTGCCAGCTCACCAGAGGCGGATTATGGCTACACCTTC.

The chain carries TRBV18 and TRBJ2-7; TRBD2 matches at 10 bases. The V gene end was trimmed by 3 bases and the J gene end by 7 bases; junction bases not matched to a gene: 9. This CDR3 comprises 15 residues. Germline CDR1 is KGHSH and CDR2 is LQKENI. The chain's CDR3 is CASSPSSGGAGEQYF. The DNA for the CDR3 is TGTGCCAGCTCACCGTCAAGCGGGGGGGCGGGGGAGCAGTACTTC.

CDR3 sequence reads: CSVGFSGANVLTF. CDR3 coding DNA: TGCAGCGTTGGGTTCTCTGGGGCCAACGTCCTGACTTTC. The genes are TRBV29-1 and TRBJ2-6, with D uncertain. Looked up from germline, CDR1 is SQVTM and CDR2 is ANQGSEA. V was trimmed by 4 bases and J by 0 bases, leaving 4 bases between them. The CDR3 sequence is 13 residues long.

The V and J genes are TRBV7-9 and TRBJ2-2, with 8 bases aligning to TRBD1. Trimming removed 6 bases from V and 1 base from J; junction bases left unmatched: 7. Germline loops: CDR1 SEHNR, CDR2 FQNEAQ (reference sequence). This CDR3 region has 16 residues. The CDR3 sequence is CASSSGGYGNTGELFF. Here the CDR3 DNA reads TGTGCCAGCAGTTCAGGGGGCTATGGGAACACCGGGGAGCTGTTTTTT.

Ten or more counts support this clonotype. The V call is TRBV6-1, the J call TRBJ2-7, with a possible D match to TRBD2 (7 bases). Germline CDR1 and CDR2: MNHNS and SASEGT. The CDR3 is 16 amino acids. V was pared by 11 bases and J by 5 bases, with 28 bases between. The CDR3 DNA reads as TGTGCCTCTAAACAGGGCGGGGGAGGGCGCGGCCACGAGCAGTACTTC. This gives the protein CASKQGGGGRGHEQYF.

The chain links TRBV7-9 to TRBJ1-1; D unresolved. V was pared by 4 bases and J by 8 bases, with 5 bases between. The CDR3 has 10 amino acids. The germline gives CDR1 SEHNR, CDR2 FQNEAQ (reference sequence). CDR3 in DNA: TGTGCCAGCAGCTCCGTAGAAGCTTTCTTT. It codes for CASSSVEAFF.

Here the CDR3 DNA reads TGTGCCAGCAGCGTAGAGGAGGAGCGGGGGACCCAGTACTTC. Encoded protein: CASSVEEERGTQYF. The chain couples TRBV9 to TRBJ2-5, with TRBD2 matching 7 bases. The CDR3 has 14 residues. Per germline, CDR1 SGDLS and CDR2 YYNGEE. The J segment lost 7 bases and the V segment lost 0 bases, leaving 6 bases of the junction unmatched.

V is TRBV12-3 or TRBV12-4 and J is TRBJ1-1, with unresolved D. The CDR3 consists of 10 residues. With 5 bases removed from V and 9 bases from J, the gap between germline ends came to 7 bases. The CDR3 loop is CASSPGQAFF. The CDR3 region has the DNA TGTGCCAGCAGTCCCGGGCAAGCTTTCTTT.

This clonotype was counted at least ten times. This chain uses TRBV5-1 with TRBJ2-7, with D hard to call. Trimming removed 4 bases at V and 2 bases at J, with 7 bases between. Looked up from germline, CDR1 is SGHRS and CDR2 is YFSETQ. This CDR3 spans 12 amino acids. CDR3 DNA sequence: TGCGCCAGCAGCGACAACACCTACGAGCAGTACTTC. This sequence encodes CASSDNTYEQYF.

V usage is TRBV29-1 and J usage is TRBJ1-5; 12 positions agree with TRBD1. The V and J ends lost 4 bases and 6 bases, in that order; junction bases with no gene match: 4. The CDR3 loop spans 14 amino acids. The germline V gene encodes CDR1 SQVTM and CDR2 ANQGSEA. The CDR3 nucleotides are TGCAGCGTTGGGGGACAGGGGGCAAGTCAGCCCCAGCATTTT. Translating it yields CSVGGQGASQPQHF.

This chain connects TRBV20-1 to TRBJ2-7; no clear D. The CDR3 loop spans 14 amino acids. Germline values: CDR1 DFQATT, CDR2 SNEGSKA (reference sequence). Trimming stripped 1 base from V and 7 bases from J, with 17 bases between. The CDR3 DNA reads TGCAGTGCTAGAGGGACGGAAGGAGACTGGGAGCAGTACTTC. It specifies CSARGTEGDWEQYF.

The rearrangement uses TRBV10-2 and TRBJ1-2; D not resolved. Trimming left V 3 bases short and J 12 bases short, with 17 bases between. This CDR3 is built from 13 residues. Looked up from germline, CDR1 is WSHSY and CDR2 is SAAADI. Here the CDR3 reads CASSDMTRTGNTF. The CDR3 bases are TGCGCCAGCAGTGACATGACAAGAACTGGAAACACCTTC.

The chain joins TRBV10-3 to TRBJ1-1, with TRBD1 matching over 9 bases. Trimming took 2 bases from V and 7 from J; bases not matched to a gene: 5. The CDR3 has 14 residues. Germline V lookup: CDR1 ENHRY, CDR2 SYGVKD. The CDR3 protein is CAISEGQGQGEAFF. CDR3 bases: TGTGCCATCAGTGAGGGACAGGGACAGGGTGAAGCTTTCTTT.

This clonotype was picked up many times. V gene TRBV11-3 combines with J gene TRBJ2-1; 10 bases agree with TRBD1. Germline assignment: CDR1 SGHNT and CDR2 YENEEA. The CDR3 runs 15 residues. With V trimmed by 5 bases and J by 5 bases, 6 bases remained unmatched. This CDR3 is CASSRAGTGDNEQFF. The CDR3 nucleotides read TGTGCCAGCAGCCGCGCCGGGACAGGGGACAATGAGCAGTTCTTC.

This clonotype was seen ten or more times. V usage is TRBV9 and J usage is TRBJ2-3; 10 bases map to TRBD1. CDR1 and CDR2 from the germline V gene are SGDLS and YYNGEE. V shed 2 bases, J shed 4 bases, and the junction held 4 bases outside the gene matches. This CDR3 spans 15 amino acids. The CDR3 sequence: CASSVTGGPSDTQYF. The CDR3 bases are TGTGCCAGCAGCGTGACAGGGGGCCCTTCAGATACGCAGTATTTT.

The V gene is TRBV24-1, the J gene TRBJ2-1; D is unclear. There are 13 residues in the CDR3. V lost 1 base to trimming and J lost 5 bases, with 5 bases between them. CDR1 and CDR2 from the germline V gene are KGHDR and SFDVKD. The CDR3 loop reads CATSDFADNEQFF. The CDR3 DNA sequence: TGTGCCACCAGTGATTTCGCCGACAATGAGCAGTTCTTC.

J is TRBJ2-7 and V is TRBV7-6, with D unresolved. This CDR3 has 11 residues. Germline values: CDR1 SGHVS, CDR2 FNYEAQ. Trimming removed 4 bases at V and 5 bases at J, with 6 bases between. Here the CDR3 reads CASSSNDEQYF. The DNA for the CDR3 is TGTGCCAGCAGCTCCAATGACGAGCAGTACTTC.

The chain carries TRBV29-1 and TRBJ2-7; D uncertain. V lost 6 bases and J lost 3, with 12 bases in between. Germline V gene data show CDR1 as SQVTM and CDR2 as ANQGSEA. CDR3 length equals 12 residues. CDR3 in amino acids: CSVWADIYEQYF. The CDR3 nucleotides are TGCAGCGTATGGGCCGATATCTACGAGCAGTACTTC.

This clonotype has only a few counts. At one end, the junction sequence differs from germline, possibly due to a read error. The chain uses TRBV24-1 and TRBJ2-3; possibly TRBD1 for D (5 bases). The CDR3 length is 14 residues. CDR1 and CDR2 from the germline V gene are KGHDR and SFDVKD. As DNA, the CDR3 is TGTGCCACCAGTGAGTTTGACAGCACTGATACGCAGTATTTT. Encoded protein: CATSEFDSTDTQYF.

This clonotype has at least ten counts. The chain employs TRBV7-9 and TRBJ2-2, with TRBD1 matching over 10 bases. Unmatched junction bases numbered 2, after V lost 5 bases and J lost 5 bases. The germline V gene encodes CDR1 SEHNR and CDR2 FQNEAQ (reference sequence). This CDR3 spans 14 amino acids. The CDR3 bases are TGTGCCAGCAGCCGGACAGGGGGTACCGGGGAGCTGTTTTTT. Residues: CASSRTGGTGELFF.